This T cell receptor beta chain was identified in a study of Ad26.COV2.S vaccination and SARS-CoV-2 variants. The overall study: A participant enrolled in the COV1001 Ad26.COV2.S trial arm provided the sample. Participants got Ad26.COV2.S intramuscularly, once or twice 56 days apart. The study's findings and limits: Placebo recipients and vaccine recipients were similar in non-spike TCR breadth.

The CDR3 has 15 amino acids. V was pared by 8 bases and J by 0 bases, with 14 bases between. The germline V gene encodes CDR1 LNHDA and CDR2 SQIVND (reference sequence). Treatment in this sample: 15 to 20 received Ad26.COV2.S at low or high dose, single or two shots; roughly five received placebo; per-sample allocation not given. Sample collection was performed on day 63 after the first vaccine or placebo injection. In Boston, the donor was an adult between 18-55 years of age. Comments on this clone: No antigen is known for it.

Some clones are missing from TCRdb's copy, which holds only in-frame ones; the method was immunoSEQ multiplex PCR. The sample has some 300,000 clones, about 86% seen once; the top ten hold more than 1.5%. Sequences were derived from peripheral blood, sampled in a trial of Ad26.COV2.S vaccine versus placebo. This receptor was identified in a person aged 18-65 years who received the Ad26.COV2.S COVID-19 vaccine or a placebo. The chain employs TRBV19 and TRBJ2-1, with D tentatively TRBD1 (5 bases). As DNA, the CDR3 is TGTGCCAGTGGAGAACAGGATATCTCCTACAATGAGCAGTTCTTC. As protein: CASGEQDISYNEQFF. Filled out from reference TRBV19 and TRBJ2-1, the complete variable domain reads DGGITQSPKYLFRKEGQNVTLSCEQNLNHDAMYWYRQDPGQGLRLIYYSQIVNDFQKGDIAEGYSVSREKKESFPLTVTSAQKNPTAFYLCASGEQDISYNEQFFGPGTRLTVL.